The rows below give T cell receptor beta chains drawn from one sample of a study of blood T cell repertoires in COVID-19. Profiling relied on immunoSEQ multiplex PCR, and the TCRdb table lists in-frame clones only, not all of them. The sample yields about 91,000 clones, about 86% seen once. The sample consisted of peripheral blood. The origin of the receptors is a woman between 70 and 85 years old with acute or convalescent COVID-19. Both conserved end residues are part of each CDR3. The D gene is left open where the match is weak. Rows give clone size only sometimes, using once, few, many, or a class for an expanded clone.

v_call	j_call	d_call	clone_size	cdr3_nt	cdr3_aa
TRBV18	TRBJ2-3	-	-	TGTGCCAGCTCACCCCGGCGCCCCGACTATACGCAGTATTTT	CASSPRRPDYTQYF
TRBV3-1/TRBV3-2	TRBJ1-4	-	once	TGTGCCAGCAGCCTTTACAGGGTTGCAACTAATGAAAAACTGTTTTTT	CASSLYRVATNEKLFF
TRBV2	TRBJ1-1	-	-	TGTGCCAGCAGTTCGGCGACGGGACATAGGAACACTGAAGCTTTCTTT	CASSSATGHRNTEAFF
TRBV4-2	TRBJ2-7	-	-	TGTGCCAGCAGCCAAGGGACTGGGTTTTACGAGCAGTACTTC	CASSQGTGFYEQYF
TRBV29-1	TRBJ2-1	TRBD2	-	TGCAGCGTGGCCGGACTAGCGGGAGGTATAAATGAGCAGTTCTTC	CSVAGLAGGINEQFF
TRBV4-2	TRBJ2-4	-	-	TGTGCCAGCAGCCCTAAACAGGACGATAAAAACATTCAGTACTTC	CASSPKQDDKNIQYF
TRBV30	TRBJ1-4	-	-	TGTGCCTGGAGTGTAAGGGGGGAAAAACTGTTTTTT	CAWSVRGEKLFF
TRBV5-1	TRBJ2-7	TRBD1	-	TGCGCCAGCAGACCAAAATCGGGACAGGGGTCCCACGAGCAGTACTTC	CASRPKSGQGSHEQYF
TRBV3-1/TRBV3-2	TRBJ1-2	-	-	TGTGCCAGCAGCCAAGTAGGTCAGGCCCACTATGGCTACACCTTC	CASSQVGQAHYGYTF
TRBV19	TRBJ2-1	-	once	TGTGCCAGTAGTATAGGCGGGAACTCCTACAATGAGCAGTTCTTC	CASSIGGNSYNEQFF
TRBV2	TRBJ2-7	-	-	TGTGCCAGCAGTTCGGACTTGTCCTACGAGCAGTACTTC	CASSSDLSYEQYF
TRBV2	TRBJ1-2	TRBD1	-	TGTGCCAGCAGCGCTAGACAGGGGGGCTATGGCTACACCTTC	CASSARQGGYGYTF
TRBV6-5	TRBJ1-1	TRBD1	-	TGTGCCAGCACCGCGGGGACAGATAACACTGAAGCTTTCTTT	CASTAGTDNTEAFF
TRBV5-1	TRBJ2-7	TRBD1	-	TGCGCCAGCAGCTTGGTGCTTATGGGACAGGGGGAAAACCGCTACGAGCAGTACTTC	CASSLVLMGQGENRYEQYF
TRBV19	TRBJ2-1	TRBD2	once	TGTGCCAGTAGTATCATGGGACTAGCGGGGGGCGTCAATGAGCAGTTCTTC	CASSIMGLAGGVNEQFF
TRBV11-2	TRBJ2-2	-	-	TGTGCCAGCAGCTTAGCGGGATCTGTGAACACCGGGGAGCTGTTTTTT	CASSLAGSVNTGELFF
TRBV19	TRBJ2-6	-	-	TGTGCCAGTAGTGGAGTAAGTCTTGACGTCCTGACTTTC	CASSGVSLDVLTF
TRBV9	TRBJ1-1	TRBD1	-	TGTGCCAGCAGCGATGGGACAGCCCCTGAAGCTTTCTTT	CASSDGTAPEAFF
TRBV7-8	TRBJ2-7	TRBD2	-	TGTGCCAGCAGCTTAGCGGCGGGGGGACCTCTCGAGCAGTACTTC	CASSLAAGGPLEQYF
TRBV5-6	TRBJ1-2	-	-	TGTGCCAGCAGCTCGAGCGCTAACTATGGCTACACCTTC	CASSSSANYGYTF
TRBV4-1	TRBJ2-7	-	-	TGCGCCAGCAGCCAAATCGGGGACTCCTACGAGCAGTACTTC	CASSQIGDSYEQYF
TRBV6-5	TRBJ2-2	TRBD2	-	TGTGCCAGCGGAAGCGGGAGCCACACCGGGGAGCTGTTTTTT	CASGSGSHTGELFF
TRBV10-3	TRBJ2-5	TRBD2	-	TGTGCCATGAGTAGCGGGGAGCAAGAGACCCAGTACTTC	CAMSSGEQETQYF
TRBV2	TRBJ1-5	-	few	TGTGCCAGCAGTCTAGACAGACTTAGCAATCAGCCCCAGCATTTT	CASSLDRLSNQPQHF
TRBV7-8	TRBJ1-3	TRBD1	-	TGTGCCAGCAGCTACCGGACAGGGTCTTCTGGAAACACCATATATTTT	CASSYRTGSSGNTIYF
TRBV24-1	TRBJ2-1	TRBD2	-	TGTGCCACCAGTGACAACTCTAGACTAGCGGAGCAGTTCTTC	CATSDNSRLAEQFF
TRBV5-1	TRBJ2-7	-	-	TGCGCCAGCAGCTTGGGGCCTTCCTCAGGTAATGTTGCCTACGAGCAGTACTTC	CASSLGPSSGNVAYEQYF
TRBV29-1	TRBJ2-7	-	-	TGCAGCGTTGAAGCCGGGACAAACTCCTACGAGCAGTACTTC	CSVEAGTNSYEQYF
TRBV9	TRBJ2-1	-	-	TGTGCCAGCAGCGTAGATCCAGATTACAATGAGCAGTTCTTC	CASSVDPDYNEQFF
TRBV6-6	TRBJ1-1	-	-	TGTGCCAGCAGTAGTAAGGAGATAGCTTTCTTT	CASSSKEIAFF
TRBV3-1/TRBV3-2	TRBJ1-5	-	-	TGTGCCAGCAGCCAAGATTCGGGGATCTCACGGCCCCAGCATTTT	CASSQDSGISRPQHF
TRBV2	TRBJ1-1	TRBD1	-	TGTGCCAGCAGGGCCAGACAGGGAATGAACACTGAAGCTTTCTTT	CASRARQGMNTEAFF
TRBV6-6	TRBJ2-5	TRBD2	-	TGTGCCAGCAGAAACGAGCGGGAGTTGGAAGAGACCCAGTACTTC	CASRNERELEETQYF
TRBV2	TRBJ2-3	-	-	TGTGCCAGCAAGCATCGCGGCTCTAGCACAGATACGCAGTATTTT	CASKHRGSSTDTQYF
TRBV11-2	TRBJ2-7	-	few	TGTGCCAGCAGCAGAATAGGGGCATACGAGCAGTACTTC	CASSRIGAYEQYF
TRBV19	TRBJ1-5	TRBD1	-	TGTGCCAGTGAGGACAGGGGGCTCAATCAGCCCCAGCATTTT	CASEDRGLNQPQHF